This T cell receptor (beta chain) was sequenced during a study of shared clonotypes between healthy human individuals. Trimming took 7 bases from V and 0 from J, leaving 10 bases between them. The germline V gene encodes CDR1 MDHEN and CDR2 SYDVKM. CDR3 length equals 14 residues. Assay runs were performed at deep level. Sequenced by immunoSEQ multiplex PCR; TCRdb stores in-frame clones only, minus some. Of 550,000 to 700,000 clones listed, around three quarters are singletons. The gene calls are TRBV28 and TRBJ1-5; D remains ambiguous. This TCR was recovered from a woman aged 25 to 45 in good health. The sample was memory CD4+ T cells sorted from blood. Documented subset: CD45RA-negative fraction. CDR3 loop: CASTRIVSNQPQHF. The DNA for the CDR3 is TGTGCCAGCACCCGTATCGTTAGCAATCAGCCCCAGCATTTT.